A selection of T cell receptor beta chains follows, all from one sample in a study of blood T cell repertoires in COVID-19. Sequenced by immunoSEQ multiplex PCR; TCRdb stores in-frame clones only, minus some. Altogether 65,000 to 85,000 clones are present, about nine tenths being singletons, with the ten largest covering 3.5% to 5%. The sample comprised peripheral blood. All receptors come from a man in his forties or fifties with active COVID-19. Each CDR3 is given with its conserved first and last residue. The D gene is left open where the match is weak. Clone size is stated in some rows and not others, as once, few, many or a class when expanded.

clone size	D gene	V gene	J gene	CDR3 protein	CDR3 DNA
NA	TRBD1	TRBV28	TRBJ1-3	CASTRVTGAWAGNTIYF	TGTGCCAGCACCCGTGTAACAGGGGCGTGGGCTGGAAACACCATATATTTT
NA	NA	TRBV20-1	TRBJ2-3	CSANRETQYF	TGCAGTGCTAACCGGGAAACGCAGTATTTT
NA	TRBD2	TRBV5-6	TRBJ2-1	CASRSSATSGRSSYNEQFF	TGTGCCAGCAGATCCTCCGCGACTAGCGGGAGGTCATCCTACAATGAGCAGTTCTTC
NA	NA	TRBV28	TRBJ2-4	CASSLGQGMGDIQYF	TGTGCCAGCAGTTTAGGGCAGGGGATGGGGGACATTCAGTACTTC
NA	NA	TRBV20-1	TRBJ2-7	CSASLTRDEQYF	TGCAGTGCTAGTCTTACTAGGGACGAGCAGTACTTC
NA	NA	TRBV29-1	TRBJ2-3	CSVGAGVNTQYF	TGCAGCGTTGGGGCAGGGGTGAATACGCAGTATTTT
NA	TRBD1	TRBV2	TRBJ2-7	CASRRDRGQSYEQYF	TGTGCCAGCAGGAGGGACAGGGGGCAGAGTTACGAGCAGTACTTC
NA	TRBD1	TRBV18	TRBJ2-5	CASSPSGQVLRGTQYF	TGTGCCAGCTCACCTTCTGGACAGGTCCTCCGGGGGACCCAGTACTTC
NA	TRBD2	TRBV7-3	TRBJ2-7	CASSLTSGGAYEQYF	TGTGCCAGCAGCTTAACCAGCGGGGGGGCCTACGAGCAGTACTTC
NA	TRBD2	TRBV7-2	TRBJ2-1	CASSPSGRGNEQFF	TGTGCCAGCAGCCCTAGCGGGAGGGGAAATGAGCAGTTCTTC
NA	NA	TRBV10-1	TRBJ1-5	CASSERVTIFNQPQHF	TGCGCCAGCAGTGAACGGGTCACTATATTCAATCAGCCCCAGCATTTT
NA	TRBD1	TRBV5-1	TRBJ1-3	CASSSTGDAGNTIYF	TGCGCCAGCAGCTCAACAGGGGATGCTGGAAACACCATATATTTT
NA	NA	TRBV5-1	TRBJ2-7	CASSWPSGRGVNEQYF	TGCGCCAGCAGCTGGCCCTCGGGCAGGGGCGTGAACGAGCAGTACTTC
NA	NA	TRBV12-3/TRBV12-4	TRBJ2-7	CASSLSGYEQYF	TGTGCCAGCAGTTTGTCAGGGTACGAGCAGTACTTC
few	NA	TRBV27	TRBJ2-3	CASSLAFLAIPRDTQYF	TGTGCCAGCAGTCTCGCCTTTTTAGCGATACCCCGAGATACGCAGTATTTT
NA	NA	TRBV11-2	TRBJ2-7	CASSSLRRVKYEQYF	TGTGCCAGCAGCTCCCTTAGGAGGGTGAAGTACGAGCAGTACTTC
NA	TRBD2	TRBV5-1	TRBJ2-4	CASSLNLAGGGIQYF	TGCGCCAGCAGCTTGAACCTAGCGGGAGGAGGTATTCAGTACTTC
once	TRBD1	TRBV11-3	TRBJ2-1	CASSLAGSTGTEQFF	TGTGCCAGCAGCTTAGCCGGCTCGACAGGGACTGAGCAGTTCTTC
NA	TRBD2	TRBV7-2	TRBJ2-2	CASSLTRELTGELFF	TGTGCCAGCAGCTTAACGCGGGAGCTCACCGGGGAGCTGTTTTTT
NA	NA	TRBV7-9	TRBJ2-7	CAIAQSSAYEQYF	TGTGCCATCGCCCAGTCATCCGCCTACGAGCAGTACTTC
few	NA	TRBV5-4	TRBJ2-3	CASSLDSADTQYF	TGTGCCAGCAGCTTGGACAGTGCAGATACGCAGTATTTT
NA	NA	TRBV6-5	TRBJ2-1	CASSYSFQGLYNEQFF	TGTGCCAGCAGTTACTCGTTTCAGGGGCTCTACAATGAGCAGTTCTTC
NA	TRBD2	TRBV9	TRBJ2-3	CASSVSGRSTDTQYF	TGTGCCAGCAGCGTTAGCGGGAGAAGCACAGATACGCAGTATTTT
NA	TRBD1	TRBV29-1	TRBJ1-3	CSVAFGTGGTGNTIYF	TGCAGCGTTGCATTCGGGACAGGGGGAACTGGAAACACCATATATTTT
NA	TRBD1	TRBV4-3	TRBJ2-7	CASSQDLGTVSYEQYF	TGCGCCAGCAGCCAAGATCTAGGGACAGTGTCCTACGAGCAGTACTTC
once	TRBD2	TRBV18	TRBJ2-1	CASSPGLAGDNEQFF	TGTGCCAGCTCACCAGGACTAGCGGGGGACAATGAGCAGTTCTTC
NA	NA	TRBV5-6	TRBJ2-5	CASSLTAGGPQETQYF	TGTGCCAGCAGCTTGACGGCGGGCGGACCCCAAGAGACCCAGTACTTC
NA	NA	TRBV6-1	TRBJ1-3	CASSEATRGWFF	TGTGCCAGCAGTGAAGCTACCAGGGGTTGGTTTTTT
once	TRBD1	TRBV9	TRBJ2-1	CASGRGTGGYNEQFF	TGTGCCAGCGGCCGCGGGACAGGGGGTTACAATGAGCAGTTCTTC
once	TRBD1	TRBV4-1	TRBJ1-5	CASSPQGTVNQPQHF	TGCGCCAGCAGCCCCCAGGGGACAGTCAATCAGCCCCAGCATTTT
NA	NA	TRBV2	TRBJ1-1	CASSAREGGNTEAFF	TGTGCCAGCAGTGCGAGGGAAGGGGGGAACACTGAAGCTTTCTTT
NA	TRBD2	TRBV5-4	TRBJ2-1	CASSPPGLAGYNEQFF	TGTGCCAGCAGCCCACCGGGACTAGCGGGTTACAATGAGCAGTTCTTC